Listed below are T cell receptor beta chains from one sample, sequenced in a study of cytomegalovirus exposure and HLA in healthy donors. The data were produced by immunoSEQ multiplex PCR, yet TCRdb's version contains in-frame clones alone and is incomplete. This sample carries 90,000 to 150,000 clones, around three quarters of them seen once, and the ten largest clones take about 6%. The sample taken for sequencing was PBMCs. Receptor source: a man between 18 and 29 years old in good health and CMV-seropositive. Each CDR3 is given with its conserved first and last residue. D genes are given only for firm matches. Expanded clones are given a class, and other clones once, few, many or no size at all.

v_gene,j_gene,abundance,d_gene,CDR3aa,CDR3nt
TRBV29-1,TRBJ1-1,-,-,CSGYRYDMNTEAFF,TGCAGCGGGTACAGATACGATATGAACACTGAAGCTTTCTTT
TRBV6-5,TRBJ1-1,-,-,CASIRRGIGDTEAFF,TGTGCCAGCATCCGCAGGGGAATCGGCGACACTGAAGCTTTCTTT
TRBV28,TRBJ1-2,-,-,CASSPARSYGYTF,TGTGCCAGCAGTCCAGCAAGGAGCTATGGCTACACCTTC
TRBV21-1,TRBJ2-5,once,-,CASSNEAGGQETQYF,TGTGCCAGCAGCAATGAAGCGGGGGGACAAGAGACCCAGTACTTC
TRBV18,TRBJ1-1,-,-,CASSPFTGRTEAFF,TGTGCCAGCTCACCCTTTACAGGGCGGACTGAAGCTTTCTTT
TRBV30,TRBJ1-2,-,-,CAWSVNLAYGYTF,TGTGCCTGGAGTGTAAATCTGGCTTATGGCTACACCTTC
TRBV29-1,TRBJ2-2,-,-,CSVEDPARRAGELFF,TGCAGCGTTGAAGATCCGGCAAGGAGGGCCGGGGAGCTGTTTTTT
TRBV5-1,TRBJ1-3,-,-,CASSGPSGNTIYF,TGCGCCAGCTCTGGCCCTTCTGGAAACACCATATATTTT
TRBV7-9,TRBJ1-2,few,TRBD1,CASSSKTGTGLANYGYTF,TGTGCCAGCAGCTCGAAAACCGGGACAGGGCTGGCTAACTATGGCTACACCTTC
TRBV6-1,TRBJ1-6,-,-,CASSEAWGEGGYNSPLHF,TGTGCCAGCAGTGAAGCCTGGGGGGAGGGAGGGTATAATTCACCCCTCCACTTT
TRBV5-4,TRBJ1-1,-,-,CASSLAGWGGPGTEAFF,TGTGCCAGCAGCTTGGCTGGTTGGGGGGGTCCGGGGACTGAAGCTTTCTTT
TRBV6-5,TRBJ1-1,-,-,CASSYSIGVVTEAFF,TGTGCCAGCAGTTACTCGATAGGAGTAGTCACTGAAGCTTTCTTT
TRBV4-2,TRBJ2-4,-,TRBD2,CASSQVSGENSQYF,TGTGCCAGCAGCCAAGTTAGCGGGGAAAACAGTCAGTACTTC
TRBV28,TRBJ2-6,-,-,CASLGGGSGANVLTF,TGTGCCAGCCTAGGGGGGGGGTCTGGGGCCAACGTCCTGACTTTC
TRBV11-2,TRBJ1-2,-,TRBD1,CASSLASGGAYYGYTF,TGTGCCAGCAGCTTAGCGTCAGGGGGCGCTTACTATGGCTACACCTTC
TRBV5-6,TRBJ1-4,-,-,CASSLRSNEKLFF,TGTGCCAGCAGCTTGCGGTCAAATGAAAAACTGTTTTTT
TRBV15,TRBJ1-1,-,-,CATSEWKGVNTEAFF,TGTGCCACCAGCGAATGGAAGGGGGTGAACACTGAAGCTTTCTTT
TRBV27,TRBJ1-5,-,-,CASSPRGNNQPQHF,TGTGCCAGCAGCCCTAGGGGGAACAATCAGCCCCAGCATTTT
TRBV7-6,TRBJ1-2,-,TRBD1,CASSQRTGGEGLRGYTF,TGTGCCAGCAGCCAGAGGACAGGGGGAGAGGGTTTGCGTGGCTACACCTTC
TRBV11-2,TRBJ1-3,-,TRBD1,CASSLVKGQARNTIYF,TGTGCCAGCAGCTTAGTCAAAGGACAGGCTCGAAACACCATATATTTT
TRBV13,TRBJ2-5,-,TRBD2,CASTYYRAPREEQYF,TGTGCCAGCACCTACTACAGGGCGCCGCGGGAGGAGCAGTACTTC
TRBV27,TRBJ1-1,-,TRBD1,CASRGTGGAFF,TGTGCCAGCAGGGGGACAGGGGGAGCTTTCTTT
TRBV28,TRBJ1-1,-,TRBD1,CASSPDRRTTEAFF,TGTGCCAGCAGTCCGGACAGGAGAACAACTGAAGCTTTCTTT
TRBV19,TRBJ1-3,-,-,CASRRSIGESGNTIYF,TGTGCCAGCCGCCGCTCCATCGGGGAGTCTGGAAACACCATATATTTT
TRBV6-4,TRBJ2-7,-,TRBD1,CASRSPRDRGLNEQYF,TGTGCCAGCAGATCACCCCGGGACAGGGGACTCAACGAGCAGTACTTC
TRBV28,TRBJ1-5,-,-,CASIQQGVIQPQHF,TGTGCCAGCATCCAACAGGGAGTTATACAGCCCCAGCATTTT
TRBV6-5,TRBJ2-3,-,-,CASSYIGVNTDTQYF,TGTGCCAGCAGTTATATCGGGGTAAACACAGATACGCAGTATTTT
TRBV19,TRBJ2-7,-,-,CASQPGQSSYEQYF,TGTGCCTCCCAACCGGGACAATCCTCCTACGAGCAGTACTTC
TRBV7-8,TRBJ2-1,few,-,CASSHRVTSYNEQFF,TGTGCCAGCAGCCACAGGGTAACGTCCTACAATGAGCAGTTCTTC
TRBV2,TRBJ2-4,-,-,CASSDGTSVAKNIQYF,TGTGCCAGCAGTGATGGGACATCCGTAGCCAAAAACATTCAGTACTTC
TRBV18,TRBJ2-2,few,-,CASSPQGQGTGELFF,TGTGCCAGCTCACCACAGGGCCAGGGCACCGGGGAGCTGTTTTTT
TRBV18,TRBJ2-7,once,TRBD2,CASSLKDEGGYEQYF,TGTGCCAGCTCACTCAAAGATGAGGGAGGGTACGAGCAGTACTTC
TRBV6-1,TRBJ1-4,-,TRBD1,CASSSGTGSGEKLFF,TGTGCCAGCTCCTCCGGGACAGGCTCAGGTGAAAAACTGTTTTTT
TRBV7-7,TRBJ2-5,-,-,CASSLILEETQYF,TGTGCTAGCAGCTTAATCTTAGAAGAGACCCAGTACTTC
TRBV18,TRBJ2-7,-,TRBD1,CASSPGGDRGYEQYF,TGTGCCAGCTCACCGGGAGGGGACAGGGGGTACGAGCAGTACTTC
TRBV28,TRBJ2-1,-,TRBD2,CASSPGSGGASEQFF,TGTGCCAGCAGTCCTGGTAGCGGGGGGGCGTCTGAGCAGTTCTTC
TRBV12-5,TRBJ2-7,-,TRBD2,CASAPERGTYEQYF,TGTGCTAGTGCCCCCGAGCGGGGCACCTACGAGCAGTACTTC
TRBV28,TRBJ1-6,-,-,CASGSPGQNSPLHF,TGTGCCAGCGGATCCCCAGGACAGAATTCACCCCTCCACTTT
TRBV6-5,TRBJ1-1,-,-,CASSYLGGPPEAFF,TGTGCCAGCAGTTACCTCGGGGGGCCACCTGAAGCTTTCTTT
TRBV4-1,TRBJ2-7,-,TRBD1,CASSQVSGQGRREQYF,TGCGCCAGCAGCCAAGTGTCTGGACAGGGACGTCGGGAGCAGTACTTC
TRBV7-2,TRBJ2-7,-,-,CASSLTSYEQYF,TGTGCCAGCAGCTTAACTTCCTACGAGCAGTACTTC
TRBV6-1,TRBJ2-3,-,TRBD2,CASSNSGGTDTQYF,TGTGCCAGCAGTAATAGCGGGGGCACAGATACGCAGTATTTT
TRBV6-5,TRBJ1-5,-,TRBD1,CASSWDRGRKDQPQHF,TGTGCCAGCAGTTGGGACAGGGGGCGGAAGGATCAGCCCCAGCATTTT
TRBV6-1,TRBJ1-2,-,TRBD1,CASSEWDRAYLARSYGYTF,TGTGCCAGCAGTGAGTGGGACAGGGCTTACCTGGCCCGTAGCTATGGCTACACCTTC
TRBV5-4,TRBJ1-1,-,-,CASSRSLVENTEAFF,TGTGCCAGCAGTCGTAGCTTGGTAGAGAACACTGAAGCTTTCTTT
TRBV5-4,TRBJ2-1,-,TRBD2,CASSLRGLSGREGGYNEQFF,TGTGCCAGCAGCTTGCGGGGCCTTAGCGGGAGAGAGGGGGGCTACAATGAGCAGTTCTTC
TRBV7-8,TRBJ1-1,-,TRBD1,CASSLVTGALHTEAFF,TGTGCCAGCAGCTTAGTTACAGGGGCCCTTCACACTGAAGCTTTCTTT
TRBV12-5,TRBJ2-1,-,TRBD2,CASGPAHGTNYNEQFF,TGTGCTAGTGGTCCCGCTCATGGGACTAATTACAATGAGCAGTTCTTC
TRBV18,TRBJ1-5,-,TRBD1,CASSQTGVSDQPQHF,TGTGCCAGCTCTCAAACAGGGGTTAGTGATCAGCCCCAGCATTTT
TRBV29-1,TRBJ2-3,-,-,CSVEGTNTDTQYF,TGCAGCGTTGAAGGGACAAACACAGATACGCAGTATTTT
TRBV5-1,TRBJ1-2,-,-,CASSPTANYGYTF,TGCGCCAGCAGCCCTACAGCTAACTATGGCTACACCTTC
TRBV30,TRBJ1-2,-,TRBD1,CAWSLYNIPGQNYGYTF,TGTGCCTGGAGCTTATACAATATTCCGGGACAGAACTATGGCTACACCTTC